A selection of T cell receptor beta chains follows, all from one sample in a study of blood T cell repertoires in COVID-19. Profiled with immunoSEQ multiplex PCR; TCRdb holds only in-frame clones, not every one. Here the sample spans under 75,000 clones, around 85% being singletons. Material for sequencing was peripheral blood. These receptors came from a woman in her seventies with acute or convalescent COVID-19. CDR3s include the opening cysteine and the closing phenylalanine or tryptophan. The D gene is left open where the match is weak. Not every row has a clone size; where given, it reads once, few, many or a size class.

>TRBV27|14|TRBD1|once|TRBJ2-2
TGTGCCAGCTGGGGACAGGCGTACACCGGGGAGCTGTTTTTT
CASWGQAYTGELFF
>TRBV14|15|TRBD1|NA|TRBJ1-2
TGTGCCAGCAGCCAGCCCGGGACAGGGGAGGTTGGCTACACCTTC
CASSQPGTGEVGYTF
>TRBV6-5|14|NA|few|TRBJ2-5
TGTGCCAGCAGTCAACAGACTAGCCAAGAGACCCAGTACTTC
CASSQQTSQETQYF
>TRBV3-1/TRBV3-2|17|TRBD1|NA|TRBJ1-2
TGTGCCAGCAGCCAAGATGTCGGGCAGGGGGTTAACTATGGCTACACCTTC
CASSQDVGQGVNYGYTF
>TRBV18|13|NA|few|TRBJ2-7
TGTGCCAGCGGAAAGGGTAGCGGCCTCGAGCAGTACTTC
CASGKGSGLEQYF
>TRBV7-9|14|NA|NA|TRBJ1-1
TGTGCCAGCAGCCTCACCGGGACATCGCTTGAAGCTTTCTTT
CASSLTGTSLEAFF
>TRBV5-1|15|TRBD2|NA|TRBJ2-3
TGCGCCAGCAGGTCGCTAGCGGGGGGGACAGATACGCAGTATTTT
CASRSLAGGTDTQYF
>TRBV4-1|12|NA|NA|TRBJ1-4
TGCGCCAGCAGCCCTGGGGCTGAAAAACTGTTTTTT
CASSPGAEKLFF
>TRBV6-6|15|TRBD1|NA|TRBJ2-3
TGTGCCAGCAGAACCGGGACAGGTCCCACAGATACGCAGTATTTT
CASRTGTGPTDTQYF
>TRBV7-9|13|TRBD1|NA|TRBJ1-2
TGTGCCAGCAGGGACAGGCCTACTGGCGGCTACACCTTC
CASRDRPTGGYTF
>TRBV7-6|15|TRBD2|NA|TRBJ2-1
TGTGCCAGCAGCTTAGATGGCGGGGGGGCGTATGAGCAGTTCTTC
CASSLDGGGAYEQFF
>TRBV27|13|TRBD1|NA|TRBJ1-1
TGTGCCAGCCGACAGGGTTTGAACACTGAAGCTTTCTTT
CASRQGLNTEAFF
>TRBV6-2/TRBV6-3|15|TRBD1|NA|TRBJ1-1
TGTGCCAGCAGTTACTCGTGGACAGGTAACACTGAAGCTTTCTTT
CASSYSWTGNTEAFF
>TRBV7-8|15|NA|NA|TRBJ2-5
TGTGCCAGCAGTTCGCTACCGGGAGACGAAGAGACCCAGTACTTC
CASSSLPGDEETQYF
>TRBV6-5|13|NA|NA|TRBJ2-3
TGTGCCAGCAACGCGCTAGCTACAGATACGCAGTATTTT
CASNALATDTQYF
>TRBV7-2|15|NA|NA|TRBJ1-4
TGTGCCAGCAGCTTAGCGGGACGGATAGGGGGAAACCTGTTTTTT
CASSLAGRIGGNLFF
>TRBV7-9|15|NA|NA|TRBJ2-2
TGTGCCAGCAGCCTGGAGACTTCGAACACCGGGGAGCTGTTTTTT
CASSLETSNTGELFF
>TRBV19|15|NA|NA|TRBJ1-1
TGTGCCAGTAGTATATGGAGCGGCCCCAACACTGAAGCTTTCTTT
CASSIWSGPNTEAFF
>TRBV7-8|12|NA|NA|TRBJ2-7
TGTGCCAGCAGCTTATACAGGGTCGAGCAGTACTTC
CASSLYRVEQYF
>TRBV6-5|15|TRBD1|NA|TRBJ2-3
TGTGCCAGCAGCGTCCGGGACAGGGCGAAAGATACGCAGTATTTT
CASSVRDRAKDTQYF
>TRBV9|14|NA|NA|TRBJ2-1
TGTGCCAGCAGCGTACGGGAACTTTACAATGAGCAGTTCTTC
CASSVRELYNEQFF
>TRBV5-1|13|NA|NA|TRBJ2-3
TGCGCCAGCAGCTTCTACAGCACAGATACGCAGTATTTT
CASSFYSTDTQYF
>TRBV2|13|NA|NA|TRBJ1-5
TGTGCCAGCAGCTGGGGGCAAAATCAGCCCCAGCATTTT
CASSWGQNQPQHF
>TRBV6-1|15|NA|few|TRBJ1-2
TGTGCCAGCAGTGAAGCGTGGGCAGGCGTCTATGGCTACACCTTC
CASSEAWAGVYGYTF
>TRBV6-5|14|NA|NA|TRBJ1-1
TGTGCCAGCAGCGTTCATAGCATGAACACTGAAGCTTTCTTT
CASSVHSMNTEAFF
>TRBV28|15|TRBD1|NA|TRBJ2-5
TGTGCCAGCAGTTTCACAGGGGGCGCAAAAGAGACCCAGTACTTC
CASSFTGGAKETQYF
>TRBV6-6|17|TRBD2|NA|TRBJ2-3
TGTGCCAGCAGTCTCCTAGCGGGGGCACTTAGCACAGATACGCAGTATTTT
CASSLLAGALSTDTQYF
>TRBV5-1|15|TRBD1|NA|TRBJ2-7
TGCGCCAGCAGCTTGGGGGGGACAGGGTACCACGAGCAGTACTTC
CASSLGGTGYHEQYF
>TRBV29-1|11|NA|once|TRBJ2-3
TGCAGCGTTGTAGTAGCAGATACGCAGTATTTT
CSVVVADTQYF
>TRBV5-1|17|TRBD2|NA|TRBJ2-2
TGCGCCAGCAGCGCCCTAGCGGGGGGGCCGTGGACCGGGGAGCTGTTTTTT
CASSALAGGPWTGELFF
>TRBV19|16|NA|NA|TRBJ1-1
TGTGCCAGTAGTATTATCCGGACAGTAGGGAACACTGAAGCTTTCTTT
CASSIIRTVGNTEAFF
>TRBV7-9|15|NA|few|TRBJ1-5
TGTGCCAGCAGCTCGGGCCAGGGCGGCAATCAGCCCCAGCATTTT
CASSSGQGGNQPQHF
>TRBV18|15|NA|NA|TRBJ1-3
TGTGCCAGCTCCCCGACAGGTGACTCTGGAAACACCATATATTTT
CASSPTGDSGNTIYF
>TRBV7-2|14|NA|NA|TRBJ2-5
TGTGCCAGCAGCCCACGACTACGGCAAGAGACCCAGTACTTC
CASSPRLRQETQYF
>TRBV30|16|NA|once|TRBJ2-7
TGTGCCTGGAGTTCGTTTCGCAGGGCAAATTTCTACGAGCAGTACTTC
CAWSSFRRANFYEQYF
>TRBV29-1|16|TRBD2|few|TRBJ2-3
TGCAGCGTTGAAGATCGAGCGGGGACTGGCACAGATACGCAGTATTTT
CSVEDRAGTGTDTQYF
>TRBV11-3|13|NA|NA|TRBJ2-7
TGTGCCACCTTGGGGCCGGGCTCCTACGAGCAGTACTTC
CATLGPGSYEQYF
>TRBV25-1|14|TRBD2|NA|TRBJ2-7
TGTGCCAGCAGGACTAGCGGGGGGGCATACGAGCAGTACTTC
CASRTSGGAYEQYF
>TRBV27|13|TRBD1|NA|TRBJ2-3
TGTGCCAGCGGGGACAGGGACACAGATACGCAGTATTTT
CASGDRDTDTQYF
>TRBV18|15|NA|NA|TRBJ1-2
TGTGCCAGCTCACCACCTAGCGAACAGACCTATGGCTACACCTTC
CASSPPSEQTYGYTF
>TRBV6-5|13|NA|NA|TRBJ2-1
TGTGCCAGCAGTCAACTATTGGGGGGTGAGCAGTTCTTC
CASSQLLGGEQFF
>TRBV5-1|14|NA|NA|TRBJ1-5
TGCGCCAGCAGCCCGGGAGGGCTCAATCAGCCCCAGCATTTT
CASSPGGLNQPQHF
>TRBV4-1|15|TRBD2|NA|TRBJ2-3
TGCGCCAGCAGCCGACTAGCGGGGGGCACAGATACGCAGTATTTT
CASSRLAGGTDTQYF
>TRBV4-3|15|TRBD1|NA|TRBJ2-7
TGCGCCAGCAGCTATTCGGGACAGGGGATCTACGAGCAGTACTTC
CASSYSGQGIYEQYF
>TRBV5-4|15|TRBD1|NA|TRBJ2-5
TGTGCCAGCAGCTTTCCGACAGGGGGGAAGGAGACCCAGTACTTC
CASSFPTGGKETQYF
>TRBV18|14|TRBD1|NA|TRBJ1-2
TGTGCCAGCTCACTAGGACAGGGGATCTATGGCTACACCTTC
CASSLGQGIYGYTF
>TRBV3-1/TRBV3-2|15|TRBD2|NA|TRBJ2-2
TGTGCCAGCAGCCCAGGGACTAGCGGGACCGGGGAGCTGTTTTTT
CASSPGTSGTGELFF
>TRBV4-1|14|NA|NA|TRBJ1-2
TGCGCCAGCAGCCAAGATCGAGCAGGGCAGGGCTACACCTTC
CASSQDRAGQGYTF
>TRBV2|11|NA|NA|TRBJ2-1
TGTGCCAGCGGCCAAGTGGTCGAGCAGTTCTTC
CASGQVVEQFF
>TRBV29-1|14|TRBD1|many|TRBJ1-2
TGCAGCGTTGTACTGGACAGGGTGTCAGGTGGCTACACCTTC
CSVVLDRVSGGYTF
>TRBV19|14|NA|few|TRBJ1-6
TGTGCCAGTAGTACTCAGGGGATCAATTCACCCCTCCACTTT
CASSTQGINSPLHF
>TRBV3-1/TRBV3-2|12|NA|NA|TRBJ1-6
TGTGCCAGCAGCCCCGGGGTCTCACCCCTCCACTTT
CASSPGVSPLHF
>TRBV19|14|NA|NA|TRBJ1-3
TGTGCCAGTAGTACGACAGCTTATGGAAACACCATATATTTT
CASSTTAYGNTIYF
>TRBV2|15|TRBD1|NA|TRBJ1-6
TGTGCCAGCATTTGGTCCCAGGGGGACAATTCACCCCTCCACTTT
CASIWSQGDNSPLHF
>TRBV5-4|16|NA|NA|TRBJ2-3
TGTGCCAGCAGCTTGGACTACCCAACTAGCACAGATACGCAGTATTTT
CASSLDYPTSTDTQYF
>TRBV27|14|TRBD1|NA|TRBJ1-6
TGTGCCAGCAGCCCCGGGACAGGAAATTCACCCCTCCACTTT
CASSPGTGNSPLHF
>TRBV11-2|16|TRBD1|NA|TRBJ1-2
TGTGCCAGCAGCTTGGGACAGGGGGCGCCGGACTATGGCTACACCTTC
CASSLGQGAPDYGYTF